This TCR beta chain emerged from a study of blood T cells in healthy people across ages. The table lists this clonotype with a few counts. The CDR3 runs to 17 residues. The V gene end was trimmed by 6 bases and the J gene end by 4 bases; junction bases not matched to a gene: 9. Germline lookup yields CDR1 MNHEY and CDR2 SMNVEV (reference sequence). It was with a sample-barcoded 5' primer and a J-beta primer mix that a second PCR of roughly 7 to 12 cycles was run. Each cDNA molecule, via a template-switch adaptor with 12 random nucleotides, was tagged. MiXCR, applied by TCRdb to the 5' RACE reads, yields one record per CDR3 protein. The table shows approximately 490,000 distinct CDR3 sequences, with less than 25% occurring only once. These data were likewise used in another study, on T cells of mothers and their children.

Material for sequencing was blood. The clonotype originates from a boy aged 5-17 years in good health. The V gene is TRBV27, the J gene TRBJ2-3, with 14 bases fitting TRBD2. DNA of the CDR3: TGTGCCAGCAGGTCGGATGGACTAGCGGGGGGATCAGATACGCAGTATTTT. Protein sequence: CASRSDGLAGGSDTQYF.